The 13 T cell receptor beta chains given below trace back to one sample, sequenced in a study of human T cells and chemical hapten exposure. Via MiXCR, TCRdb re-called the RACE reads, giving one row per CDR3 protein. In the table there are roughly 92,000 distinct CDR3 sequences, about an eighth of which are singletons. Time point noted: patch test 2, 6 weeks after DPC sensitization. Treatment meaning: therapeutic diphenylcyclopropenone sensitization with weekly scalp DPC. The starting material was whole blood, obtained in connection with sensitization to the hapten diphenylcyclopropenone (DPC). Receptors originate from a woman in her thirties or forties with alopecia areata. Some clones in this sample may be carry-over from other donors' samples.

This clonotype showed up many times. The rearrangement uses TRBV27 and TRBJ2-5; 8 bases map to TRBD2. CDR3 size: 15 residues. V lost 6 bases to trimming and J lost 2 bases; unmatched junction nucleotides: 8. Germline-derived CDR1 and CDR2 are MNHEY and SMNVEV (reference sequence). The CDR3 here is CASSPRLAYQETQYF. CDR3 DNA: TGTGCCAGCAGCCCCCGACTAGCGTATCAAGAGACCCAGTACTTC.

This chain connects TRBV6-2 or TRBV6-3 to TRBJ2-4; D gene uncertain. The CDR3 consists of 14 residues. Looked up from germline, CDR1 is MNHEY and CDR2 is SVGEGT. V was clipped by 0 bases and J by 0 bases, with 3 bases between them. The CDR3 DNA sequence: TGTGCCAGCAGTTACTCGCTAGCCAAAAACATTCAGTACTTC. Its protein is CASSYSLAKNIQYF.

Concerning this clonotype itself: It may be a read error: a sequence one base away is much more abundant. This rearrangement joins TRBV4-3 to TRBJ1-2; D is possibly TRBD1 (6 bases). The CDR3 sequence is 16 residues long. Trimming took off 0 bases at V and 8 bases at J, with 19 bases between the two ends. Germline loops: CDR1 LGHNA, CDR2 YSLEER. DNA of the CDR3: TGCGCCAGCAGCCAAGAAAAGGGACACTACCATGGGGGCTACACCTTC. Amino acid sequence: CASSQEKGHYHGGYTF.

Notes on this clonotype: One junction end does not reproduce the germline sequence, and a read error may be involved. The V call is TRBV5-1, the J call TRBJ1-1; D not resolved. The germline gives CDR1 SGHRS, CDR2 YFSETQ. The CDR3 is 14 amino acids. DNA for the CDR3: TGCGCCGGCAGCTTGGAGTCTCGGAACACTGAAGCTTTCTTT. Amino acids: CAGSLESRNTEAFF.

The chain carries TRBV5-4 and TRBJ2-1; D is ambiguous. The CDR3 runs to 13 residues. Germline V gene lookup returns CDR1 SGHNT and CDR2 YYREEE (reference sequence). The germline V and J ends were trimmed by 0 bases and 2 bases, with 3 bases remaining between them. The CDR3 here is CASSLAPYNEQFF. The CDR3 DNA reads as TGTGCCAGCAGCTTGGCGCCCTACAATGAGCAGTTCTTC. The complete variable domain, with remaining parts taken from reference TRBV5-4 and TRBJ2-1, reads ETGVTQSPTHLIKTRGQQVTLRCSSQSGHNTVSWYQQALGQGPQFIFQYYREEENGRGNFPPRFSGLQFPNYSSELNVNALELDDSALYLCASSLAPYNEQFFGPGTRLTVL.

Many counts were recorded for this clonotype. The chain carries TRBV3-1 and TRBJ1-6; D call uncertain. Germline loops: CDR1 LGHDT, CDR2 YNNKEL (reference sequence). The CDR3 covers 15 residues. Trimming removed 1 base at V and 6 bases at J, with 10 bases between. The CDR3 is CASSQVTSGNSPLHF. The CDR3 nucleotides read TGTGCCAGCAGCCAAGTGACAAGCGGTAATTCACCCCTCCACTTT.

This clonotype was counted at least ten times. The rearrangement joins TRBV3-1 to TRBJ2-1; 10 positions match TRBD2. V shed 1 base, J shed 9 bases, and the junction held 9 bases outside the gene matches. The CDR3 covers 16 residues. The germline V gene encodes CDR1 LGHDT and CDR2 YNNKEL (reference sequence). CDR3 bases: TGTGCCAGCAGCCAAGTCCCTAGCGGGAGTACGATTGAGCAGTTCTTC. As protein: CASSQVPSGSTIEQFF.

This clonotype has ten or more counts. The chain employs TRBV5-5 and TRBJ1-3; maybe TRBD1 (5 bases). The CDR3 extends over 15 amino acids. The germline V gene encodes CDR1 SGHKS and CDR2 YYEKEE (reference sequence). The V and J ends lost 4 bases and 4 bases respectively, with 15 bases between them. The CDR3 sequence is CASSRDPREGNTIYF. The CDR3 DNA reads TGTGCCAGCAGCCGAGACCCCAGGGAGGGAAACACCATATATTTT.

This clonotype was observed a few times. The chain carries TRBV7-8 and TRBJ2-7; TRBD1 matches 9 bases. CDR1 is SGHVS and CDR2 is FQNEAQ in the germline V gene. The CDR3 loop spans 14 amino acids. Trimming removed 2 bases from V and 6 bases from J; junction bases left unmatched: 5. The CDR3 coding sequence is TGTGCCAGCAGCTTAAACAGGGGGCCGGGCGAGCAGTACTTC. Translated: CASSLNRGPGEQYF.

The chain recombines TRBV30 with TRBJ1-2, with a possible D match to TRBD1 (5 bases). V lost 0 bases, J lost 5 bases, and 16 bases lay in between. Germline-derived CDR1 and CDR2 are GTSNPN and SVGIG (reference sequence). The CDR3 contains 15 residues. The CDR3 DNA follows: TGTGCCTGGAGTGTATGGGGCCGGGAGGAGTATGGCTACACCTTC. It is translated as CAWSVWGREEYGYTF.

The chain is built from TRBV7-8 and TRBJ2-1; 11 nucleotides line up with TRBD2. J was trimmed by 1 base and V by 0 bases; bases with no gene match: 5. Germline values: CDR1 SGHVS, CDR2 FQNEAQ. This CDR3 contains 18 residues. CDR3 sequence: CASSLAGTSGLSYNEQFF. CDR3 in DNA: TGTGCCAGCAGCTTAGCGGGGACTAGCGGCCTTTCCTACAATGAGCAGTTCTTC.

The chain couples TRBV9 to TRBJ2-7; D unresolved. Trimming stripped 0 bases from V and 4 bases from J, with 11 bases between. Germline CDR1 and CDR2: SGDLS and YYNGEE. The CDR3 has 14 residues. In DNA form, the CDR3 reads TGTGCCAGCAGCGTAGGTGGTAGCCAGTACGAGCAGTACTTC. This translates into CASSVGGSQYEQYF.

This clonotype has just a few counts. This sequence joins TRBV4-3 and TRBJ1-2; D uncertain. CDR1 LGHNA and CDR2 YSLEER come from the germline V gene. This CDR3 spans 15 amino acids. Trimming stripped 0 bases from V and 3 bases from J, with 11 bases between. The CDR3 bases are TGCGCCAGCAGCCAAGAGACGTCCCCCGACTATGGCTACACCTTC. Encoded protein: CASSQETSPDYGYTF.